This T cell receptor beta chain was sequenced during a study of spatial heterogeneity in lung cancer. Overall study: The cohort: around 79 early-stage, untreated non-small cell lung cancer patients. Where present, follow-up PBMC were sequenced a median of roughly two years after resection. Within raw reads, each unique TCR and UMI combination appeared on average more than ten times. General study findings and limits: At resection, ubiquitous expanded tumor TCRs appeared in blood more than at follow-up.

Each CDR3 protein is one row after TCRdb ran MiXCR on the 5' RACE reads. The sample consists of some 54,000 distinct CDR3 sequences, around 7.7% of them appearing once. This CDR3 is 15 amino acids long. The V gene's germline CDR1 is LNHDA and CDR2 SQIVND (reference sequence). After removal of 4 bases from V and 7 bases from J, the junction contained 9 bases not matched to a gene. Time point in this sample: blood at routine non-recurrence follow-up after resection. TCRs were sequenced from unsorted whole RNA of tumor, nontumor lung or PBMC. This clonotype was picked up many times. What it recognizes is unknown.

Material: PBMCs, obtained at follow-up. V gene TRBV19 combines with J gene TRBJ2-5, with TRBD1 matching 10 bases. The TCR was taken from a female donor with early-stage non-small cell lung cancer. The CDR3 reads CASSTGQGPFGTQYF. CDR3 sequence (DNA): TGTGCCAGTAGTACGGGACAGGGGCCATTCGGGACCCAGTACTTC. The whole variable domain, remainder taken from reference TRBV19 and TRBJ2-5, is DGGITQSPKYLFRKEGQNVTLSCEQNLNHDAMYWYRQDPGQGLRLIYYSQIVNDFQKGDIAEGYSVSREKKESFPLTVTSAQKNPTAFYLCASSTGQGPFGTQYFGPGTRLLVL.